The T cell receptor beta chain under discussion was sequenced for a study of tissue T cells after allogeneic stem cell transplantation. Findings and limits, study-wide: Sampling depth was limited, and the cohort was small and clinically varied. Within patients, tissue anatomy strongly shaped TCR repertoire composition. Shared clones across patients were few; motif clustering revealed tissue-specific shared signatures.

Time point given: mouse harvest day 14 after allogeneic transplant. Tail vein injection delivered 10^7 T-cell-depleted bone marrow cells and 10^6 splenic CD5+ T cells. This mouse GVHD model was MHC-mismatched B6 to BALB/c, profiled day 7 or 14. A word on this clone: What it binds is unknown. Each gene name is a mouse one. The DNA ends 1 residue before the CDR3 does, and the rest of the CDR3 is filled in from the germline J gene.

Germline-derived CDR1 and CDR2 are NNHNN and SYGAGS (reference sequence). Trimming removed 8 bases from V and 7 bases from J; junction bases left unmatched: 11. The CDR3 sequence is 13 residues long. TCRdb's copy holds only in-frame clones and misses some; the assay was immunoSEQ multiplex PCR. Of over 550 clones in the sample, roughly 52% were seen once. The genes are TRBV13-2 and TRBJ2-7, with 8 bases that match TRBD1. The sample consisted of liver tissue. This clonotype was obtained from a female BALB/c mouse given C57BL/6 T cells with graft-versus-host disease after an allogeneic hematopoietic cell transplant. The part of the CDR3 DNA that was read is TGTGCCAGTGTGTACAGGGGGAAGGGAGAACAGTAC. Translated, it gives CASVYRGKGEQY. The entire CDR3 sequence reads CASVYRGKGEQYF.